This entry lists 17 T cell receptor beta chains sequenced from one sample in a study of early T cells in non-severe SARS-CoV-2 infection (dated by TCRdb to about 2021). The receptor library was made with 5' RACE. The instrument given in TCRdb is NextSeq 500. TCRdb reran the public reads through fastp at Q25 and MiXCR, keeping productive beta chains. CDR3 protein duplicates are merged, each entry listing the most common genes and DNA. The sample records 75,000 to 90,000 distinct CDR3 sequences, around 6% of which are singletons. Less than 9.5% of the sample is held by the ten biggest clonotypes. The sample consisted of whole blood. These TCRs come from an adult who was a healthcare worker with PCR-confirmed SARS-CoV-2 infection or an uninfected control (not recorded which).

The sample holds many counts of this clonotype. CDR3 in DNA: TGTGCCAGCAGCTCTAGCGCGGAGACCCAGTACTTC. Its translation: CASSSSAETQYF. This chain links TRBV3-1 with TRBJ2-5; possible D gene TRBD2, 6 bases. CDR1 and CDR2 from the germline V gene are LGHDT and YNNKEL (reference sequence). Trimming cost V 5 bases and J 5 bases, with 9 bases left between them. The CDR3 covers 12 residues.

In its sample, this clonotype was seen a few times. This rearrangement joins TRBV28 to TRBJ2-1; no firm D call. Between the trimmed V and J ends, which lost 7 bases and 0 bases, there was a span of 16 bases. Germline CDR1 reads MDHEN; CDR2 reads SYDVKM. CDR3 length equals 16 residues. The CDR3 spells CASTPWKLGSYNEQFF. The DNA for the CDR3 is TGTGCCAGCACGCCCTGGAAGCTCGGCTCCTACAATGAGCAGTTCTTC.

This clonotype was detected a few times. The genes are TRBV11-2 and TRBJ2-5, with 7 bases fitting TRBD1. The CDR3 has 17 residues. From germline, CDR1 is SGHAT and CDR2 FQNNGV. J was trimmed by 5 bases and V by 0 bases; bases with no gene match: 12. This chain's CDR3 is CASSLDRRQGREETQYF. The CDR3 DNA sequence: TGTGCCAGCAGCTTAGATCGCAGACAGGGAAGGGAGGAGACCCAGTACTTC. Using reference TRBV11-2 and TRBJ2-5 for the parts outside the CDR3, the full variable domain is EAGVAQSPRYKIIEKRQSVAFWCNPISGHATLYWYQQILGQGPKLLIQFQNNGVVDDSQLPKDRFSAERLKGVDSTLKIQPAKLEDSAVYLCASSLDRRQGREETQYFGPGTRLLVL.

Ten or more counts support this clonotype. The chain joins TRBV7-2 to TRBJ2-2; 9 positions match TRBD2. Trimming at V came to 2 bases and at J to 6 bases, leaving 13 bases not matched to a gene. This CDR3 is 18 amino acids long. Germline values: CDR1 SGHTA, CDR2 FQGNSA. The CDR3, as DNA: TGTGCCAGCAGCTTAAAAGTGTTTCGCGGGAGGGCCTCCGGGGAGCTGTTTTTT. Amino acid sequence: CASSLKVFRGRASGELFF.

V is TRBV20-1 and J is TRBJ2-1; TRBD2 aligns across 14 bases. The CDR3 totals 15 residues. Trimming took 6 bases from V and 5 from J; bases not matched to a gene: 6. Germline assignment: CDR1 DFQATT and CDR2 SNEGSKA (reference sequence). This CDR3 is CSARTSGRHHNEQFF. In DNA form, the CDR3 reads TGCAGTGCAAGGACTAGCGGGAGGCACCACAATGAGCAGTTCTTC.

This clonotype occurred many times. The genes are TRBV4-1 and TRBJ2-7; possibly TRBD1 for D (6 bases). Germline V gives CDR1 MGHRA, CDR2 YSYEKL. Trimming shortened V by 1 base and J by 3 bases, and 13 bases separated the two germline ends. This CDR3 is built from 15 residues. The DNA of the CDR3 is TGCGCCAGCAGCCAAGCGTCACAGGGACACTACGAGCAGTACTTC. Translating it yields CASSQASQGHYEQYF.

There are many counts of this clonotype. The V call is TRBV7-9, the J call TRBJ2-3, with D perhaps matching TRBD1 (6 bases). Trimming removed 4 bases at V and 4 bases at J, with 9 bases between. Germline-derived CDR1 and CDR2 are SEHNR and FQNEAQ (reference sequence). The CDR3 spans 13 residues. The CDR3 DNA follows: TGTGCCAGCAGCTCAGGGGTTCCAGATACGCAGTATTTT. Amino acid sequence: CASSSGVPDTQYF. The full variable domain, rest sourced from reference TRBV7-9 and TRBJ2-3, is DTGVSQNPRHKITKRGQNVTFRCDPISEHNRLYWYRQTLGQGPEFLTYFQNEAQLEKSRLLSDRFSAERPKGSFSTLEIQRTEQGDSAMYLCASSSGVPDTQYFGPGTRLTVL.

The chain has TRBV7-2 and TRBJ2-7, with D possibly matching TRBD2 (5 bases). Trimming shortened V by 0 bases and J by 3 bases, and 12 bases separated the two germline ends. Germline CDR1 and CDR2: SGHTA and FQGNSA. The CDR3 runs to 15 residues. The CDR3 sequence is CASSLARLTSYEQYF. CDR3 nucleotides: TGTGCCAGCAGCTTAGCTAGACTAACTAGCTACGAGCAGTACTTC. Looking up the rest from reference TRBV7-2 and TRBJ2-7 gives the full variable domain: GAGVSQSPSNKVTEKGKDVELRCDPISGHTALYWYRQSLGQGLEFLIYFQGNSAPDKSGLPSDRFSAERTGGSVSTLTIQRTQQEDSAVYLCASSLARLTSYEQYFGPGTRLTVT.

The chain uses TRBV28 and TRBJ1-6; 9 nucleotides agree with TRBD1. CDR3 length: 15 amino acids. After removal of 1 base from V and 7 bases from J, the junction contained 2 bases not matched to a gene. Germline V gene sequence: CDR1 MDHEN, CDR2 SYDVKM. DNA of the CDR3: TGTGCCAGCAGTTTATCAGGGACAGGGAATTCACCCCTCCACTTT. Translation gives CASSLSGTGNSPLHF.

CDR3 residues: CTSRRTSLSYEQYF. CDR3 DNA sequence: TGTACGAGCAGGAGGACCTCCCTTTCCTACGAGCAGTACTTC. This sequence joins TRBV2 and TRBJ2-7, with D possibly TRBD2 on 5 matching bases. Germline loops: CDR1 SNHLY, CDR2 FYNNEI. The CDR3 contains 14 residues.

Many counts were recorded for this clonotype. The V call is TRBV24-1, the J call TRBJ1-2; 7 bases line up with TRBD1. V was pared by 4 bases and J by 2 bases, with 9 bases of the junction left unmatched. The CDR3 covers 16 residues. Looked up from germline, CDR1 is KGHDR and CDR2 is SFDVKD. The CDR3 region has the DNA TGTGCCACCAGTGAGTCCGGGACAGCAAAAAACTATGGCTACACCTTC. This translates into CATSESGTAKNYGYTF.

This clonotype occurred a few times. V is TRBV28 and J is TRBJ1-1, with 8 bases that match TRBD1. CDR1 and CDR2 from the germline V gene are MDHEN and SYDVKM. The CDR3 totals 16 residues. J lost 0 bases, V lost 3 bases, and 6 bases had no gene match. CDR3 amino acids: CASSFMGQAMNTEAFF. The CDR3 nucleotides read TGTGCCAGCAGTTTTATGGGACAGGCCATGAACACTGAAGCTTTCTTT.

This clonotype was recorded many times. The chain combines TRBV20-1 with TRBJ2-1, with D perhaps matching TRBD1 or TRBD2 (6 bases each). Germline CDR1 DFQATT, CDR2 SNEGSKA (reference sequence). Trimming removed 7 bases from V and 2 bases from J, with 21 bases in between. This CDR3 has 16 residues. CDR3 sequence reads: CSVKGGGQGPYNEQFF. CDR3 in DNA: TGCAGTGTCAAGGGGGGCGGGCAGGGGCCCTACAATGAGCAGTTCTTC.

This clonotype was recorded at least ten times. The V gene is TRBV24-1, the J gene TRBJ2-3; 9 nucleotides line up with TRBD1. V lost 12 bases to trimming and J lost 5 bases; unmatched junction nucleotides: 5. CDR1 KGHDR and CDR2 SFDVKD come from the germline V gene. This CDR3 contains 12 residues. CDR3 DNA: TGTGCCGCTGGACAGGGGAAAGATACGCAGTATTTT. Its translation is CAAGQGKDTQYF.

This rearrangement joins TRBV11-2 to TRBJ2-3; 8 bases map to TRBD2. The CDR3 loop spans 16 amino acids. Germline V lookup: CDR1 SGHAT, CDR2 FQNNGV. V trimming: 9 bases; J trimming: 0 bases; junction bases outside the gene matches: 11. CDR3 region: CASSQTSGSSTDTQYF. In DNA, the CDR3 is TGTGCCAGTTCCCAAACTAGCGGATCTAGCACAGATACGCAGTATTTT.

This clonotype showed up many times. This rearrangement joins TRBV5-6 to TRBJ2-2, with unresolved D. Germline V gene data show CDR1 as SGHDT and CDR2 as YYEEEE. The CDR3 contains 12 residues. With 1 base removed from V and 8 bases from J, the gap between germline ends came to 6 bases. The chain's CDR3 is CASSLQAGELFF. CDR3 sequence (DNA): TGTGCCAGCAGCTTGCAGGCAGGGGAGCTGTTTTTT. Full variable domain (rest looked up from reference TRBV5-6 and TRBJ2-2): DAGVTQSPTHLIKTRGQQVTLRCSPKSGHDTVSWYQQALGQGPQFIFQYYEEEERQRGNFPDRFSGHQFPNYSSELNVNALLLGDSALYLCASSLQAGELFFGEGSRLTVL.

The chain combines TRBV20-1 with TRBJ2-3; the D is unclear. Germline V gene lookup returns CDR1 DFQATT and CDR2 SNEGSKA (reference sequence). Trimming removed 0 bases from V and 2 bases from J, with 9 bases in between. The CDR3 sequence is 14 residues long. The CDR3 DNA follows: TGCAGTGCTAGAGATATAGGGTACACAGATACGCAGTATTTT. Encoded protein: CSARDIGYTDTQYF.